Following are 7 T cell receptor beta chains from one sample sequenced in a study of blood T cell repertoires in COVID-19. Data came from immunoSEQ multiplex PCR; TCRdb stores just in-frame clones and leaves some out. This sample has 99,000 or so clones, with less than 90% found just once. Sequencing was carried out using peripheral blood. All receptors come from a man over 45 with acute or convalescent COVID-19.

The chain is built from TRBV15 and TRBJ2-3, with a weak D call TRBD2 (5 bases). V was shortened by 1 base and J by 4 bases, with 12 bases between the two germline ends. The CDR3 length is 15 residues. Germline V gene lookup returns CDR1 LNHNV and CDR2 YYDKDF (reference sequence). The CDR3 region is CATSRGDYNADTQYF. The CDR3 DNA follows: TGTGCCACCAGCAGAGGAGACTACAATGCAGATACGCAGTATTTT.

The CDR3 nucleotides read TGTGCCAGCAGCCAAGATGGGCGGGGCCTGAATGGGGAGCTGTTTTTT. Protein product: CASSQDGRGLNGELFF. The chain carries TRBV4-2 and TRBJ2-2, with D perhaps matching TRBD2 (6 bases). The CDR3 extends over 16 amino acids. V was pared by 0 bases and J by 8 bases, with 16 bases between. Germline loops: CDR1 LGHNA, CDR2 YNFKEQ.

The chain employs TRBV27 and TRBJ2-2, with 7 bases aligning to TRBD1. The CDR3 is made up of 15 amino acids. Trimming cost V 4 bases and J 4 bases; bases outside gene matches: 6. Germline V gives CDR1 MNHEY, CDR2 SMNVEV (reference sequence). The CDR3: CASSSSAGGTGELFF. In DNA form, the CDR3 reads TGTGCCAGCAGTTCTTCCGCAGGGGGCACCGGGGAGCTGTTTTTT.

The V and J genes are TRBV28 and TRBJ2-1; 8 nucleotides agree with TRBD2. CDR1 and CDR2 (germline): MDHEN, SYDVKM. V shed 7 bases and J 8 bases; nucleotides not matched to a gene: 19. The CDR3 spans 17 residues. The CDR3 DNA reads TGTGCCAGCACCCCGGCGTTGACGGGGGGGGCCCTTTATGAGCAGTTCTTC. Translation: CASTPALTGGALYEQFF.

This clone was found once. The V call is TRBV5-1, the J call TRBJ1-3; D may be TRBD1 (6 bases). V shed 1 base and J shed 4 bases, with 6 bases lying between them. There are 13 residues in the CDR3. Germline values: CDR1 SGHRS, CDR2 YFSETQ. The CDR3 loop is CASSLTGGNTIYF. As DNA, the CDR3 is TGCGCCAGCAGCTTGACAGGGGGAAACACCATATATTTT.

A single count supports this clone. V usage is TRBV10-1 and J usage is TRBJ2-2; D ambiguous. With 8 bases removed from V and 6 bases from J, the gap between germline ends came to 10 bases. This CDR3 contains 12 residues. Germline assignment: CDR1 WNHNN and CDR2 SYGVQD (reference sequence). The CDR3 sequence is CASSPSSGELFF. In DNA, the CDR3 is TGCGCCAGCTCCCCGTCCTCCGGGGAGCTGTTTTTT.

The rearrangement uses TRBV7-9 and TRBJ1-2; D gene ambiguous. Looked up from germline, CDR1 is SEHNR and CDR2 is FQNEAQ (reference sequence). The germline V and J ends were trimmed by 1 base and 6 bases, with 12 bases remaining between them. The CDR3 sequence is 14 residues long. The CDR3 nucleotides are TGTGCCAGCAGCTTAGAGTCCCCGGTGGATGGCTACACCTTC. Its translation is CASSLESPVDGYTF.